This T cell receptor (beta chain) was recovered during a study of blood T cells in healthy people across ages. This clonotype was observed many times. No antigen is known for it. Then a second PCR, running about 6 to 11 cycles, was carried out with a sample-barcoded 5' primer and a J-beta primer mix. TCRdb reprocessed the 5' RACE reads with MiXCR, giving one entry per CDR3 protein. The profile shows around 900,000 distinct CDR3 sequences, 25% to 35% of them singletons. V shed 0 bases and J shed 1 base, with 8 bases lying between them. The germline CDR1 and CDR2 sequences are LGHNA and YSLEER. The CDR3 is made up of 15 amino acids. General study findings and limits: While age rose, TCR beta diversity per million T cells dropped in a roughly linear way.

Each donor was a healthy Caucasian individual from Russia, aged roughly 6 to 100. The V and J genes are TRBV4-3 and TRBJ2-3, with unresolved D. Material for sequencing was blood. The receptor was isolated from a woman of 80 years or more in good health. The DNA for the CDR3 is TGCGCCAGCAGCCAAGATCACACCGGCACAGATACGCAGTATTTT. Amino acid sequence: CASSQDHTGTDTQYF.